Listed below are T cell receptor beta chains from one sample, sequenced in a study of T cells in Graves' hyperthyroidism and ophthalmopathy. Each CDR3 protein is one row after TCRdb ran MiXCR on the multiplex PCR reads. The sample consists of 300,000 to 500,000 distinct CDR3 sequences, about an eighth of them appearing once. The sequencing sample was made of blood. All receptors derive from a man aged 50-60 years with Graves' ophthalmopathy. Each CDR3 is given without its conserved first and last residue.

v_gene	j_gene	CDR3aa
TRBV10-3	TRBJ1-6	AISRDKTNSPLH
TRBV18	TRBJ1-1	ASSPPSRGGAEAF
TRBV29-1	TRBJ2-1	SVEGTGENYNEQF
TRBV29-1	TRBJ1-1	SAAGGAEAF
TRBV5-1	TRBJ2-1	ASSSGLAEDNEQF
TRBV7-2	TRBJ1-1	ASRRAGLAEAF
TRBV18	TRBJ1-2	ASSQDRNYGYT
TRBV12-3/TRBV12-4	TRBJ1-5	ASSFFIGQGLGQPQH
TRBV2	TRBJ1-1	ASRTGNTEAF
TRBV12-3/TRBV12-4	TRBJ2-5	ASRPDVEETQY
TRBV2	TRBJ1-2	ASVKDWDYGYT
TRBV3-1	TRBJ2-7	ASSQVSGGYEQY
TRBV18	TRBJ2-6	ASSPDRAANVLT
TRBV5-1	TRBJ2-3	ASSTAGTFSTDTQY
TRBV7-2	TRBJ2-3	ASSSPPGLSTDTQY
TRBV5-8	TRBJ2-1	ARSRSRVYEQF
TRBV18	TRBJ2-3	ASSPRGDTQY
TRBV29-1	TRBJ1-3	SVDRGAGGNTIY
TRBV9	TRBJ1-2	ASSPVGRDLHGYT
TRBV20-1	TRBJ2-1	SARDWSEKLFTEQF
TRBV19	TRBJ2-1	ASSIDLLAGVGDEQF
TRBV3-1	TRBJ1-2	ASSHTDSRYGYT
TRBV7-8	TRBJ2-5	ASSPGIGVEETQY
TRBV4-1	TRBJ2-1	ASSPRGGLANNEQF
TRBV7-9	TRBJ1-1	ASSLSGSGTEAF
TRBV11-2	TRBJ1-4	ASSLTGTGFEKLF
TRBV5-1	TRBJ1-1	ASSFDRGGGLSEAF
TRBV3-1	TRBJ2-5	ASSQPSNSGQETQY
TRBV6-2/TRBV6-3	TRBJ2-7	ASRTGGGLRSSYEQY
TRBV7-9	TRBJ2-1	ASSFWTSRGRNEQF
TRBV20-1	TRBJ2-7	SASPTLAGVIYEQY
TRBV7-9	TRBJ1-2	ASSFGDSYGYT
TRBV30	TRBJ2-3	AWSSNQRDTQY
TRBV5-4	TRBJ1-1	ASSWPTENTEAF
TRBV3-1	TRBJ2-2	ASSLRQVGELV
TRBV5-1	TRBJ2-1	ASSLVGDKGNERF
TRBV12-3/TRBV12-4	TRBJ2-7	ASSPSGTSGSSYEQY
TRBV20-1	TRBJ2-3	SARVPSSSTDTQY
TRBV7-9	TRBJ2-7	ASSQQAPYEQY
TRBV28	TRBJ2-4	ASSPLADLAKNIQY
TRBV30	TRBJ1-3	AWMPGQSSGNTIY
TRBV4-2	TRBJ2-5	ASSQYDGETQY